The next 30 T cell receptor beta chains were all read from a single sample in a study of T-cell reconstitution after alpha-beta-depleted transplantation in children. The authors prepared the TCRbeta library with unique molecular identifiers. TCRdb recomputed calls from the PCR reads with MiXCR, one row per CDR3 protein. The sample consists of about 480,000 distinct CDR3 sequences, roughly an eighth of them appearing once. This specimen was PBMCs from the stem cell graft donor, taken from the stem cell graft. Receptor source: a human donor who donated a stem cell graft to a child with combined immunodeficiency.

This rearrangement joins TRBV9 to TRBJ2-7; D may be TRBD2 (6 bases). Germline V gene data show CDR1 as SGDLS and CDR2 as YYNGEE. Trimming removed 4 bases at V and 3 bases at J, with 23 bases between. The CDR3 is 17 amino acids. The CDR3 sequence: CASSQKEGSDSYYEQYF. The CDR3 DNA reads as TGTGCCAGCAGCCAGAAGGAGGGTAGCGATTCCTACTACGAGCAGTACTTC. Together with reference TRBV9 and TRBJ2-7, the CDR3 gives the full variable domain: DSGVTQTPKHLITATGQRVTLRCSPRSGDLSVYWYQQSLDQGLQFLIQYYNGEERAKGNILERFSAQQFPDLHSELNLSSLELGDSALYFCASSQKEGSDSYYEQYFGPGTRLTVT.

This clonotype was seen more than once but under ten times. This chain connects TRBV5-1 to TRBJ2-4; maybe TRBD1 (8 bases). CDR1 and CDR2 (germline): SGHRS, YFSETQ. The CDR3 runs 15 residues. V lost 5 bases and J 2 bases, leaving 14 bases between the germline ends. The DNA of the CDR3 is TGCGCCAGCAGACCACAGGGGGGGACCAAAAACATTCAGTACTTC. It yields the protein CASRPQGGTKNIQYF.

This clonotype was counted ten times or more. This rearrangement joins TRBV30 to TRBJ2-2, with TRBD1 identical over 9 bases. The J segment lost 2 bases and the V segment lost 2 bases, leaving 6 bases of the junction unmatched. This CDR3 is built from 16 residues. From germline, CDR1 is GTSNPN and CDR2 SVGIG (reference sequence). The CDR3 here is CAWSSPGQGNTGELFF. CDR3 sequence (DNA): TGTGCCTGGAGTTCCCCGGGACAGGGTAACACCGGGGAGCTGTTTTTT.

The J gene is TRBJ2-1, the V gene TRBV7-9, with a weak D call TRBD2 (5 bases). Trimming cost V 5 bases and J 0 bases, with 17 bases left between them. Germline V gene sequence: CDR1 SEHNR, CDR2 FQNEAQ (reference sequence). The CDR3 sequence is 17 residues long. CDR3 residues: CASSPRGGWASYNEQFF. CDR3 DNA sequence: TGTGCCAGCAGCCCACGAGGCGGGTGGGCCTCCTACAATGAGCAGTTCTTC. Complete variable domain (other parts from reference TRBV7-9 and TRBJ2-1): DTGVSQNPRHKITKRGQNVTFRCDPISEHNRLYWYRQTLGQGPEFLTYFQNEAQLEKSRLLSDRFSAERPKGSFSTLEIQRTEQGDSAMYLCASSPRGGWASYNEQFFGPGTRLTVL.

J is TRBJ2-7 and V is TRBV28; perhaps TRBD1 as D (7 bases). Germline V gives CDR1 MDHEN, CDR2 SYDVKM. CDR3 length equals 15 residues. Trimming took 2 bases from V and 1 from J, leaving 12 bases between them. CDR3 residues: CASSLQGGYSYEQYF. The CDR3 DNA follows: TGTGCCAGCAGTTTACAGGGGGGCTATTCCTACGAGCAGTACTTC.

V gene TRBV11-2 combines with J gene TRBJ2-5; 11 bases map to TRBD1. V lost 1 base to trimming and J lost 4 bases; unmatched junction nucleotides: 2. CDR3 size: 15 residues. Germline V gene sequence: CDR1 SGHAT, CDR2 FQNNGV. The CDR3 DNA is TGTGCCAGCAGCTTAGGGACAGGGGGCGGAGAGACCCAGTACTTC. This sequence encodes CASSLGTGGGETQYF.

There are a few counts of this clonotype. Its ends do not fully match the called genes, so a read error is possible. J is TRBJ2-7 and V is TRBV5-1; D not resolved. The germline V gene has CDR1 SGHRS and CDR2 YFSETQ. This CDR3 spans 11 amino acids. The CDR3, as DNA: TGCGCCAGCAGCCCCGCCCAGGCCAAGATCTTC. This sequence encodes CASSPAQAKIF.

This clonotype has ten or more counts. The V and J genes are TRBV28 and TRBJ2-7; the D call may be TRBD1 or TRBD2 (7 bases each). V was trimmed by 4 bases and J by 0 bases, leaving 13 bases between them. The CDR3 has 15 residues. CDR1 is MDHEN and CDR2 is SYDVKM in the germline V gene. In DNA, the CDR3 is TGTGCCAGCAGTTCGCAGGGGGGGAGCTCCTACGAGCAGTACTTC. Translation: CASSSQGGSSYEQYF.

Many counts were recorded for this clonotype. The V and J genes are TRBV29-1 and TRBJ2-7; D possibly corresponds to TRBD2 (6 bases). The CDR3 is 14 amino acids. V lost 5 bases and J lost 2, with 16 bases in between. CDR1 is SQVTM and CDR2 is ANQGSEA in the germline V gene. CDR3 DNA: TGCAGCGTTCTTGACGGTAGCGGTACCTACGAGCAGTACTTC. Amino acids: CSVLDGSGTYEQYF.

There are a few counts of this clonotype. The chain employs TRBV15 and TRBJ2-7; no firm D call. Germline V gene lookup returns CDR1 LNHNV and CDR2 YYDKDF (reference sequence). Between the trimmed V and J ends, which lost 3 bases and 3 bases, there was a span of 21 bases. The CDR3 extends over 17 amino acids. Written as DNA, the CDR3 is TGTGCCACCAGCAGCGTGGGAAGGTCCCAACCCCTCTACGAGCAGTACTTC. Its translation: CATSSVGRSQPLYEQYF. The whole variable domain, remainder taken from reference TRBV15 and TRBJ2-7, is DAMVIQNPRYQVTQFGKPVTLSCSQTLNHNVMYWYQQKSSQAPKLLFHYYDKDFNNEADTPDNFQSRRPNTSFCFLDIRSPGLGDTAMYLCATSSVGRSQPLYEQYFGPGTRLTVT.

This clonotype was detected ten times or more. V gene TRBV5-1 combines with J gene TRBJ2-7; D tentatively reads TRBD1 or TRBD2 (5 bases each). Trimming removed 4 bases from V and 2 bases from J, with 13 bases in between. The CDR3 is made up of 14 amino acids. Germline-derived CDR1 and CDR2 are SGHRS and YFSETQ. CDR3 nucleotides: TGCGCCAGCAGCCCCTCAGGGAGAACCTACGAGCAGTACTTC. Amino acid sequence: CASSPSGRTYEQYF.

The rearrangement joins TRBV18 to TRBJ2-3; D unresolved. V was pared by 6 bases and J by 1 base, with 5 bases between. Germline V gene lookup returns CDR1 KGHSH and CDR2 LQKENI. This CDR3 has 12 residues. In nucleotides, the CDR3 is TGTGCCAGCTCGGTCCGCACAGATACGCAGTATTTT. Amino acid sequence: CASSVRTDTQYF.

This clonotype was recorded many times. The CDR3 is CASSLVPQMELFF. CDR3 DNA sequence: TGCGCCAGCAGCTTGGTTCCGCAGATGGAGCTGTTTTTT. V is TRBV5-1 and J is TRBJ2-2; no clear D. The germline V and J ends were trimmed by 0 bases and 10 bases, with 10 bases remaining between them. The germline V gene encodes CDR1 SGHRS and CDR2 YFSETQ. The CDR3 runs to 13 residues.

CDR3 DNA: TGTGCCAGCAGACGCGGGGGGTTGGCGAACACTGAAGCTTTCTTT. It is translated as CASRRGGLANTEAFF. The chain carries TRBV27 and TRBJ1-1; D is perhaps TRBD1 (5 bases). Germline assignment: CDR1 MNHEY and CDR2 SMNVEV (reference sequence). This CDR3 contains 15 residues. With 6 bases removed from V and 1 base from J, the gap between germline ends came to 15 bases.

This clonotype was observed a few times. This chain joins TRBV5-8 and TRBJ2-7, with D possibly matching TRBD2 (5 bases). From germline, CDR1 is SGHTS and CDR2 YDEGEE. The CDR3 is made up of 14 amino acids. V was trimmed by 0 bases and J by 4 bases, leaving 11 bases between them. The DNA of the CDR3 is TGTGCCAGCAGCTTGGGGGTGGGGAGATACGAGCAGTACTTC. It encodes CASSLGVGRYEQYF.

In its sample, this clonotype was seen a few times. CDR3 nucleotides: TGTGCCAGCAGCCCGCCTGGGCACCCGGGCCTGGGGGAGACCCAGTACTTC. Translation: CASSPPGHPGLGETQYF. The rearrangement joins TRBV12-3 or TRBV12-4 to TRBJ2-5, with D uncertain. CDR3 length equals 17 residues. Trimming took 6 bases from V and 5 from J, leaving 25 bases between them.

This clonotype was seen at least ten times. The rearrangement uses TRBV12-3 or TRBV12-4 and TRBJ2-1; no firm D call. The CDR3 runs 15 residues. Deletions cut 6 bases from V and 5 bases from J, with 17 bases between. CDR3 DNA sequence: TGTGCCAGCAGCCCGATTCCACAGTATGACAATGAGCAGTTCTTC. Amino acid sequence: CASSPIPQYDNEQFF.

The chain joins TRBV11-2 to TRBJ2-7; D gene unclear. CDR1 and CDR2 from the germline V gene are SGHAT and FQNNGV. The CDR3 has 14 residues. V shed 5 bases and J shed 3 bases, with 14 bases lying between them. The CDR3 bases are TGTGCCAGCAGCCAAACTGCAGCAAACTACGAGCAGTACTTC. Translated: CASSQTAANYEQYF.

The chain has TRBV5-1 and TRBJ2-2; unclear D gene. Trimming cost V 6 bases and J 0 bases, with 12 bases left between them. The CDR3 length is 15 residues. Per the germline V gene, CDR1 is SGHRS and CDR2 is YFSETQ. CDR3 in amino acids: CASTQGETNTGELFF. The CDR3 DNA is TGCGCCAGCACACAAGGTGAAACGAACACCGGGGAGCTGTTTTTT.

This clonotype was seen a handful of times. V and J are TRBV7-8 and TRBJ2-1, with TRBD2 matching 9 bases. The CDR3 is 14 amino acids. The germline V gene encodes CDR1 SGHVS and CDR2 FQNEAQ. The trim removed 2 bases at V and 10 bases at J, leaving 6 bases unmatched. The CDR3 DNA follows: TGTGCCAGCAGCTTACGCGGGAGGGCCGTAGAGCAGTTCTTC. Protein sequence: CASSLRGRAVEQFF.

This clonotype has a handful of counts. The chain has TRBV12-3 or TRBV12-4 and TRBJ1-2; maybe TRBD1 (5 bases). V lost 3 bases to trimming and J lost 7 bases, with 12 bases between them. The CDR3 has 13 residues. CDR3 DNA: TGTGCCAGCAGTTTGGGGACGTTAATTGGCTACACCTTC. This encodes CASSLGTLIGYTF.

This clonotype was detected only a few times. The rearrangement uses TRBV10-2 and TRBJ1-1, with unresolved D. CDR1 and CDR2 (germline): WSHSY, SAAADI. CDR3 length equals 13 residues. Trimming removed 7 bases from V and 3 bases from J, with 12 bases in between. The CDR3 DNA sequence: TGCGCCAGCATTAAGGCGTGGGACACTGAAGCTTTCTTT. This sequence encodes CASIKAWDTEAFF.

The J gene is TRBJ2-1, the V gene TRBV20-1; 11 bases map to TRBD2. The V gene end was trimmed by 5 bases and the J gene end by 7 bases; junction bases not matched to a gene: 7. This CDR3 has 14 residues. In germline, CDR1 is DFQATT, CDR2 SNEGSKA (reference sequence). This CDR3 reads CSAPASGRPNEQFF. DNA of the CDR3: TGCAGTGCTCCTGCTAGCGGGAGGCCGAATGAGCAGTTCTTC.

This clonotype has a count of ten or more. V gene TRBV12-3 or TRBV12-4 combines with J gene TRBJ2-5, with 9 bases fitting TRBD2. V lost 6 bases, J lost 5 bases, and 16 bases stayed unmatched. This CDR3 region has 17 residues. In DNA, the CDR3 is TGTGCCAGCAGGACCCCAGGGGGACTAGCCTCTTCCGAGACCCAGTACTTC. This sequence encodes CASRTPGGLASSETQYF.

This clonotype was observed at least ten times. The genes are TRBV12-3 or TRBV12-4 and TRBJ2-7; 7 nucleotides agree with TRBD2. The V gene end was trimmed by 3 bases and the J gene end by 1 base; junction bases not matched to a gene: 6. The CDR3 is 15 residues long. The CDR3 here is CASSFGAGVSYEQYF. CDR3 coding DNA: TGTGCCAGCAGTTTTGGTGCGGGGGTTTCCTACGAGCAGTACTTC.

V gene TRBV6-5 combines with J gene TRBJ2-5, with 7 bases identical to TRBD2. The CDR3 is 14 residues long. CDR1 and CDR2 (germline): MNHEY, SVGAGI. J lost 3 bases, V lost 1 base, and 2 bases had no gene match. CDR3 residues: CASSYFLAEETQYF. The CDR3 nucleotides are TGTGCCAGCAGTTACTTCCTAGCGGAAGAGACCCAGTACTTC.

A few counts support this clonotype. V gene TRBV19 combines with J gene TRBJ2-3; weak D call: TRBD2 (5 bases). Germline loops: CDR1 LNHDA, CDR2 SQIVND (reference sequence). The CDR3 is 14 residues long. V dropped 7 bases and J dropped 2 bases, with 13 bases sitting between them. In DNA, the CDR3 is TGTGCCAGTACTCCGGCGGGCCACACAGATACGCAGTATTTT. This encodes CASTPAGHTDTQYF.

Regarding this clonotype: Given a much more abundant clone one base away, this may be a read error. The chain carries TRBV7-8 and TRBJ2-1; the match to TRBD1 covers 10 bases. This CDR3 has 15 amino acids. Germline V lookup: CDR1 SGHVS, CDR2 FQNEAQ. V lost 6 bases and J lost 3; bases outside the gene matches: 5. In DNA form, the CDR3 reads TGTGCCAGCAGATTCGGGACAGGGGTCTACAATGAGCAGTTCTTC. It codes for CASRFGTGVYNEQFF. The full variable domain, with the rest looked up from reference TRBV7-8 and TRBJ2-1, is GAGVSQSPRYKVAKRGQDVALRCDPISGHVSLFWYQQALGQGPEFLTYFQNEAQLDKSGLPSDRFFAERPEGSVSTLKIQRTQQEDSAVYLCASRFGTGVYNEQFFGPGTRLTVL.

This clonotype was picked up many times. V is TRBV15 and J is TRBJ2-7; D not resolved. The CDR3 spans 14 residues. The germline CDR1 and CDR2 sequences are LNHNV and YYDKDF (reference sequence). V lost 5 bases and J lost 5, with 16 bases in between. Here the CDR3 DNA reads TGTGCCACCAGCGCCAGTGTAGGTTTCCACGAGCAGTACTTC. Translated, it gives CATSASVGFHEQYF.

V usage is TRBV5-5 and J usage is TRBJ2-1, with D perhaps TRBD1 or TRBD2 (5 bases each). V lost 2 bases, J lost 6 bases, and 18 bases lay in between. The length of the CDR3 is 16 residues. In germline, CDR1 is SGHKS, CDR2 YYEKEE (reference sequence). CDR3 loop: CASSFAPGPRSNEQFF. As DNA, the CDR3 is TGTGCCAGCAGCTTCGCACCGGGACCCCGGAGCAATGAGCAGTTCTTC.